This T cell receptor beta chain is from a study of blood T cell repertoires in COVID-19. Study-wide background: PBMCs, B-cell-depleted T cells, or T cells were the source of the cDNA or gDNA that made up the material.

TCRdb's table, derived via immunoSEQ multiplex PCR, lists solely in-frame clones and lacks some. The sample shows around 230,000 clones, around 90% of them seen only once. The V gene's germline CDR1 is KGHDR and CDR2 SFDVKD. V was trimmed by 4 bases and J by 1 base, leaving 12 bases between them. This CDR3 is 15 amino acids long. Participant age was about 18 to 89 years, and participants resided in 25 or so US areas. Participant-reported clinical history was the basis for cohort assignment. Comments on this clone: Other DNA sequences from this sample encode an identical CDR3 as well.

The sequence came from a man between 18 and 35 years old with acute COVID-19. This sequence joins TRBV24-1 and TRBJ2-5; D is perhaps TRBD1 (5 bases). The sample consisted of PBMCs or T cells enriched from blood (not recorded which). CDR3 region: CATSDTDRFQETQYF. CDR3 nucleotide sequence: TGTGCCACCAGTGACACTGACAGATTCCAAGAGACCCAGTACTTC.